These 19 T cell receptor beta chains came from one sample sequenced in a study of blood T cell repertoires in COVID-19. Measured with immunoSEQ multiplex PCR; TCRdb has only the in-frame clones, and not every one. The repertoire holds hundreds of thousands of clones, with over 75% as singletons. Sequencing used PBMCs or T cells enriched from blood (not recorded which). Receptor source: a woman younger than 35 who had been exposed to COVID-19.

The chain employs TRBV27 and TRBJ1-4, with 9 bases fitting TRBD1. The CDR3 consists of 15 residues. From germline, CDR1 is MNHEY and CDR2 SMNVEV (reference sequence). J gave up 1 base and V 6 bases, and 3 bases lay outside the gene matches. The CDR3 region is CASRPGQGTNEKLFF. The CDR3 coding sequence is TGTGCCAGCAGACCGGGACAGGGAACTAATGAAAAACTGTTTTTT.

CDR3 sequence reads: CASSPGTSEGETQYF. The CDR3 bases are TGCGCCAGCAGCCCGGGGACTAGCGAGGGAGAGACCCAGTACTTC. The genes are TRBV5-1 and TRBJ2-5; 10 nucleotides line up with TRBD2. Germline CDR1 and CDR2: SGHRS and YFSETQ. The CDR3 is 15 residues long. The junction had 7 bases not matched to a gene; V was cut back by 4 bases and J by 4 bases.

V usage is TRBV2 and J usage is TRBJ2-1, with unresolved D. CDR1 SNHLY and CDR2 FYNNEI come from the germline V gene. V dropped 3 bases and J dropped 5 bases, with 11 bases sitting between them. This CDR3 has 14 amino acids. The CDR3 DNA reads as TGTGCCAGCAGTGAGGCCGACACAAACAATGAGCAGTTCTTC. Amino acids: CASSEADTNNEQFF.

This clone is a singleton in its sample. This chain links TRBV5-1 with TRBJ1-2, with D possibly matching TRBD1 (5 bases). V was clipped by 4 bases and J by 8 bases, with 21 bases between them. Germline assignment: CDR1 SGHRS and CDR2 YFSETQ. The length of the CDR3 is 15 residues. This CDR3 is CASSRGADIPGGYTF. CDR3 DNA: TGCGCCAGCAGCCGTGGGGCCGACATCCCCGGGGGCTACACCTTC.

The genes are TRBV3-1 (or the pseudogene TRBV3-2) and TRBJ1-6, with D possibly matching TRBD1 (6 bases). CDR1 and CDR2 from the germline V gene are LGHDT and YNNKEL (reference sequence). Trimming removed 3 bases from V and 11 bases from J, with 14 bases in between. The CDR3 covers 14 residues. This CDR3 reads CASSHTGNCTPLHF. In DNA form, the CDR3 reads TGTGCCAGCAGCCATACAGGGAATTGTACACCCCTCCACTTT.

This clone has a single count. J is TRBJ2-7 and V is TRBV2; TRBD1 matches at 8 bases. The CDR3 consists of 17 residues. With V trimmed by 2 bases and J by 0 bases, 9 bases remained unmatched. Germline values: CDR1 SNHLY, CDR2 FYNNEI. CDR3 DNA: TGTGCCAGCAGTGAAATTATTGTCGGACAGGGCTCCTACGAGCAGTACTTC. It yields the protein CASSEIIVGQGSYEQYF.

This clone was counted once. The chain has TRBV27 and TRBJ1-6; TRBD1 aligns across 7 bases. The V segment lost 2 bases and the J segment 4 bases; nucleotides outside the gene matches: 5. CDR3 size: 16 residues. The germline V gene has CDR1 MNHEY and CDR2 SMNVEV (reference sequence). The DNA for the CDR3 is TGTGCCAGCAGTTTAGTTGGGGACAGTTATAATTCACCCCTCCACTTT. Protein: CASSLVGDSYNSPLHF.

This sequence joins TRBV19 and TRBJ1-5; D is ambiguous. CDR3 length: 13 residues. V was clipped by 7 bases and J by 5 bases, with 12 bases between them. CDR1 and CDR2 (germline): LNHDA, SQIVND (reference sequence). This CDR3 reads CASTPYVDQPQHF. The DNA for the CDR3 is TGTGCCAGTACCCCCTACGTCGATCAGCCCCAGCATTTT.

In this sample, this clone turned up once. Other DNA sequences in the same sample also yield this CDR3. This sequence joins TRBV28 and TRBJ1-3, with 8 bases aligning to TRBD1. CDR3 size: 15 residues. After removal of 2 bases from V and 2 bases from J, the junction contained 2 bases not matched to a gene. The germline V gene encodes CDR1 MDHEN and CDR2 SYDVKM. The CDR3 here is CASSLPTGAGNTIYF. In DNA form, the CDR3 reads TGTGCCAGCAGTTTACCGACAGGGGCTGGAAACACCATATATTTT.

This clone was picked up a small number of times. The CDR3 loop reads CASSLEYQGRGYTF. CDR3 in DNA: TGTGCCAGCAGCCTCGAGTACCAGGGTAGGGGCTACACCTTC. V usage is TRBV11-2 and J usage is TRBJ1-2, with D perhaps TRBD1 (5 bases). From germline, CDR1 is SGHAT and CDR2 FQNNGV. Trimming took off 5 bases at V and 8 bases at J, with 18 bases between the two ends. The CDR3 is made up of 14 amino acids.

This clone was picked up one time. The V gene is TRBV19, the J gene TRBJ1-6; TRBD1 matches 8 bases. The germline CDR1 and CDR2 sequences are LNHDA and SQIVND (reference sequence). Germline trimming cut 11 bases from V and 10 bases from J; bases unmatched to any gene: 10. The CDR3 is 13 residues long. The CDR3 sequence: CAVAGQGSSPLHF. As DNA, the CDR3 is TGTGCCGTAGCCGGACAGGGCAGCTCACCCCTCCACTTT.

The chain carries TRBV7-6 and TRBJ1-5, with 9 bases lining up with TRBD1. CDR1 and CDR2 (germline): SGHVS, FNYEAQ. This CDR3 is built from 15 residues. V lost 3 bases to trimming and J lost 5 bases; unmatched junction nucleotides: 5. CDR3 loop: CASSLGQGSYQPQHF. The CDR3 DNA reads TGTGCCAGCAGCTTGGGACAGGGTTCTTATCAGCCCCAGCATTTT.

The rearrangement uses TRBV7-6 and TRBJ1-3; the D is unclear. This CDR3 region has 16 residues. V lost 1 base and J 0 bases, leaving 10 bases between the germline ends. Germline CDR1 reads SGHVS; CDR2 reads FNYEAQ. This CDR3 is CASSLGPGLSGNTIYF. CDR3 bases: TGTGCCAGCAGCTTAGGTCCAGGACTCTCTGGAAACACCATATATTTT. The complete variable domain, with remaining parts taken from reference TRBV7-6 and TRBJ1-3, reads GAGVSQSPRYKVTKRGQDVALRCDPISGHVSLYWYRQALGQGPEFLTYFNYEAQQDKSGLPNDRFSAERPEGSISTLTIQRTEQRDSAMYRCASSLGPGLSGNTIYFGEGSWLTVV.

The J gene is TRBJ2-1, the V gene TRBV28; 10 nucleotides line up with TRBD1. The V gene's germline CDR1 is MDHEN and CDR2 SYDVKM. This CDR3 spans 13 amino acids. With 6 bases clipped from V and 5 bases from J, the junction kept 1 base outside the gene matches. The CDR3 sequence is CASRGTGDNEQFF. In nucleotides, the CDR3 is TGTGCCAGCAGGGGGACAGGGGACAATGAGCAGTTCTTC.

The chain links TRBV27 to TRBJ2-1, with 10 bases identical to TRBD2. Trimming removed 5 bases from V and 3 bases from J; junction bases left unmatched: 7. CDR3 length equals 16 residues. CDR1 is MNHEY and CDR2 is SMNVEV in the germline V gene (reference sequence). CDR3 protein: CASSTPGLAHYNEQFF. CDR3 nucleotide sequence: TGTGCCAGCAGTACACCGGGACTAGCGCACTACAATGAGCAGTTCTTC.

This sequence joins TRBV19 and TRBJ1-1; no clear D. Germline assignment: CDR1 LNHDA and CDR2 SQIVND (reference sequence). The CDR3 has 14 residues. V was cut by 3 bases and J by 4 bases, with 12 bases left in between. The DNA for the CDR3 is TGTGCCAGTAGTATTCGGGGTATCGTCACTGAAGCTTTCTTT. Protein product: CASSIRGIVTEAFF.

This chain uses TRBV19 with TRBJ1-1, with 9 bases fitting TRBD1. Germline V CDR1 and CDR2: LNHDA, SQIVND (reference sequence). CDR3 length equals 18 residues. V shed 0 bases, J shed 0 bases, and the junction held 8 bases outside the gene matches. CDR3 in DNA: TGTGCCAGTAGTATAGATCTCTCACAGGGGGCTCTGAACACTGAAGCTTTCTTT. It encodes CASSIDLSQGALNTEAFF.

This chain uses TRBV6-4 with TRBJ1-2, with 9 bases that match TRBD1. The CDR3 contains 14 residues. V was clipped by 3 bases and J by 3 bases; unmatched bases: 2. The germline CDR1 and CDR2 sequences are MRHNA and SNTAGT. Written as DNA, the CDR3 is TGTGCCAGCAGTGAAGGGACAGGGCACTATGGCTACACCTTC. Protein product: CASSEGTGHYGYTF.

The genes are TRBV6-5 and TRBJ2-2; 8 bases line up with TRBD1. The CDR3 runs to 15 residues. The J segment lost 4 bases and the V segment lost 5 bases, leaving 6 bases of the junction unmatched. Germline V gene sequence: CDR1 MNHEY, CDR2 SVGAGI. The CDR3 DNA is TGTGCCAGCAGTACGACAGGGGTGGGCACCGGGGAGCTGTTTTTT. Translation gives CASSTTGVGTGELFF.